Below, 9 T cell receptor beta chains from the same sample are listed, as sequenced in a study of CD8+ T cells in alopecia areata. It was cDNA, reverse transcribed from extracted RNA, that served as the sequencing template. Using immunoSEQ multiplex PCR, the repertoire was profiled, and TCRdb retains in-frame clones only, with some absent. The data hold 55,000 to 70,000 clones, with 45% to 55% observed a single time. The source was CD8+ T cells sorted from blood, collected at week 0. The receptors were sampled from a human donor with alopecia areata.

CDR3 sequence reads: CSVEWGLGNTEAFF. The CDR3 DNA reads as TGCAGCGTTGAATGGGGGCTAGGGAACACTGAAGCTTTCTTT. J is TRBJ1-1 and V is TRBV29-1, with D possibly matching TRBD1 (6 bases). The V end lost 2 bases, the J end lost 1 base, and 11 bases lay between the germline ends. The CDR3 extends over 14 amino acids. CDR1 and CDR2 from the germline V gene are SQVTM and ANQGSEA.

The chain joins TRBV7-2 to TRBJ2-1, with D perhaps TRBD1 (6 bases). This CDR3 is built from 15 residues. Germline CDR1 is SGHTA and CDR2 is FQGNSA. The germline V and J ends were trimmed by 3 bases and 0 bases, with 9 bases remaining between them. DNA of the CDR3: TGTGCCAGCAGCTTCCGGGACACCTCCTACAATGAGCAGTTCTTC. It encodes CASSFRDTSYNEQFF. The whole variable domain, filled in from reference TRBV7-2 and TRBJ2-1, reads GAGVSQSPSNKVTEKGKDVELRCDPISGHTALYWYRQSLGQGLEFLIYFQGNSAPDKSGLPSDRFSAERTGGSVSTLTIQRTQQEDSAVYLCASSFRDTSYNEQFFGPGTRLTVL.

The rearrangement uses TRBV29-1 and TRBJ1-1; D remains ambiguous. Between the trimmed V and J ends, which lost 4 bases and 7 bases, there was a span of 13 bases. The germline gives CDR1 SQVTM, CDR2 ANQGSEA. The CDR3 spans 12 residues. CDR3 amino acids: CSVGGGSGEAFF. CDR3 nucleotide sequence: TGCAGCGTTGGGGGAGGGTCGGGTGAAGCTTTCTTT.

The rearrangement links TRBV9 to TRBJ2-5, with D tentatively TRBD1 (5 bases). V was clipped by 2 bases and J by 5 bases, with 13 bases between them. The germline gives CDR1 SGDLS, CDR2 YYNGEE. The length of the CDR3 is 14 residues. The CDR3 is CASSVRQGWETQYF. The DNA for the CDR3 is TGTGCCAGCAGCGTCCGTCAGGGCTGGGAGACCCAGTACTTC.

This chain connects TRBV13 to TRBJ2-3, with 8 positions matching TRBD2. The CDR3 length is 15 residues. V shed 6 bases, J shed 3 bases, and the junction held 8 bases outside the gene matches. Germline-derived CDR1 and CDR2 are PRHDT and FYEKMQ (reference sequence). The CDR3 DNA is TGTGCCAGCAGGACAGCGGGAGTACGTACAGATACGCAGTATTTT. Amino acids: CASRTAGVRTDTQYF.

The V and J genes are TRBV29-1 and TRBJ2-1, with 13 bases that match TRBD2. The germline gives CDR1 SQVTM, CDR2 ANQGSEA. The CDR3 is made up of 14 amino acids. V was pared by 7 bases and J by 6 bases, with 6 bases of the junction left unmatched. CDR3 in DNA: TGCAGCGGCCGGGGGACTAGCGGGACCAATGAGCAGTTCTTC. This sequence encodes CSGRGTSGTNEQFF.

This chain connects TRBV29-1 to TRBJ2-5, with D possibly being TRBD1 or TRBD2 (5 bases each). CDR3 size: 11 residues. Germline lookup yields CDR1 SQVTM and CDR2 ANQGSEA. With 1 base removed from V and 11 bases from J, the gap between germline ends came to 11 bases. The CDR3 DNA reads TGCAGCGTTGAAGGGCAGGGAGAGCAGTACTTC. Protein sequence: CSVEGQGEQYF.

V is TRBV13 and J is TRBJ1-3; the D gene is possibly TRBD1 (6 bases). Germline-derived CDR1 and CDR2 are PRHDT and FYEKMQ (reference sequence). This CDR3 has 15 amino acids. Deletions cut 5 bases from V and 2 bases from J, with 13 bases between. The CDR3 DNA follows: TGTGCCAGCAGCCCCGTTGGGGGCACTGGAAACACCATATATTTT. Its protein product is CASSPVGGTGNTIYF.

The genes are TRBV29-1 and TRBJ2-1; unclear D gene. CDR3 size: 12 residues. Germline assignment: CDR1 SQVTM and CDR2 ANQGSEA. The V end lost 3 bases, the J end lost 9 bases, and 12 bases lay between the germline ends. CDR3 coding DNA: TGCAGCGTTGATTCCTCCGTTCGTGAGCAGTTCTTC. It is translated as CSVDSSVREQFF.